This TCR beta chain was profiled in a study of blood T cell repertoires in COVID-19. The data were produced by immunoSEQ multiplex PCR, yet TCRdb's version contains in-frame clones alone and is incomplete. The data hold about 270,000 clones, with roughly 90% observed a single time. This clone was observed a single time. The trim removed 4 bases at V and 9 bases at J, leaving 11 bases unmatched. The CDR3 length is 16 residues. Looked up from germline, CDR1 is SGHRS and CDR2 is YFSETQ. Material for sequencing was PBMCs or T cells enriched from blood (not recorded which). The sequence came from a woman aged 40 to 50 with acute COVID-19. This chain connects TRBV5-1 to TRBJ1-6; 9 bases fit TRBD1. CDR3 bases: TGCGCCAGCAGCGTGGAAGGACAGGGGTCGATTTCACCCCTCCACTTT. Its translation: CASSVEGQGSISPLHF.